The present T cell receptor beta chain was sequenced within a study of OX40 agonist ivuxolimab in advanced cancers. Study-level background: Ivuxolimab was an agonistic, fully human IgG2 monoclonal antibody directed against OX40 (CD134), a costimulatory receptor. The paper covers the monotherapy dose-escalation part of the phase I ivuxolimab trial, which included N of about 56 patients. Of the roughly 52 dose-escalation patients, hepatocellular carcinoma was present in about 19, melanoma in around 15, renal cell carcinoma in 9 and head and neck cancer in 9. Patients were allowed to have had prior anti-PD-1, anti-PD-L1 or anti-CTLA-4 therapy, and about 40% of the dose-escalation patients had been treated with checkpoint inhibitors. Intravenous ivuxolimab was administered to patients every 2 weeks at six dose levels: 0.01, 0.1, 0.3, 1.5, 3 and 10 mg/kg. Partial responses occurred in three dose-escalation patients: two with cutaneous melanoma and one with hepatocellular carcinoma. The purpose of peripheral TCRbeta sequencing was to test whether ivuxolimab changed TCR sequence diversity and led to clonal T-cell expansion. In the dose-escalation cohort, nearly 85% of patients were male, and the mean age was around 60 years with a range of roughly 23 to 79.

Here is what the overall study found, with its caveats: In the 0.1-3.0 mg/kg groups, partial responders had among the lowest normalized peripheral clonal expansion, particularly in CD8+ T cells. After ivuxolimab, CD8+ T cells had more expanded clones than CD4+ T cells on average. The antigen specificity of the peripheral T cells that underwent clonal expansion was not determined. At doses of 0.1 to 3.0 mg/kg, clonal expansion of both CD4+ and CD8+ T cells in blood was seen between baseline and week 6. Low levels of normalized T-cell clonal expansion were also seen in some nonresponding patients.

The germline V end is reduced by 3 bases and the J end by 4 bases; junction bases left unmatched: 5. The CDR3 spans 15 residues, from the cysteine through the phenylalanine. CDR3 DNA is the only sequence kept; it has 45 bases, read in frame from the first base. According to the germline V gene (reference sequence), CDR1 reads SGHNT and CDR2 reads YYREEE. Genomic DNA was isolated from the sorted cells so that the TCRbeta CDR3 region could be sequenced. The immunoSEQ Assay was used for sequencing of TCRbeta CDR3 regions. Imported from immuneACCESS, the table was reduced by TCRdb to in-frame sequences with V and J called. These copies leave out some clones; in studies compared against another copy, an unresolved V gene accounts for under half, and the cause of the remainder is not known. Here the sample has roughly 57,000 clones; roughly 90% occur a single time. In total, the top ten clones hold under 20% of the sample.

Patients with autoimmune disease history or receiving systemic immunosuppression were excluded from the trial. In every dose cohort, peripheral blood was drawn for TCR sequencing at baseline, cycle 4 day 1, and cycle 7 day 1. The samples were drawn from a first-in-human, open-label, multicenter phase I dose-escalation trial of ivuxolimab. The trial enrolled adults with locally advanced or metastatic head and neck squamous cell, hepatocellular, melanoma or renal cell carcinoma. Before TCR sequencing, CD4+ T cells and CD8+ T cells were sorted from peripheral blood as separate populations. In regard to this clone: Its antigen specificity is not known. Qualities for individual bases were not recorded, and no much larger clone is one base off.

The sequence came from an adult with an advanced solid tumor such as melanoma, head and neck, liver or kidney cancer. Rearrangement joined TRBV5-4 to TRBJ2-1, with 9 bases in between that match TRBD1. The sequenced sample was CD4+ or CD8+ T cells sorted from blood, obtained in a trial of the OX40 agonist ivuxolimab. The CDR3 region reads CASSSPGQGYNEQFF. Here is the DNA: TGTGCCAGCAGCTCTCCGGGACAGGGATACAATGAGCAGTTCTTC. Full variable domain (CDR3 extended with the reference TRBV5-4 and TRBJ2-1 proteins): ETGVTQSPTHLIKTRGQQVTLRCSSQSGHNTVSWYQQALGQGPQFIFQYYREEENGRGNFPPRFSGLQFPNYSSELNVNALELDDSALYLCASSSPGQGYNEQFFGPGTRLTVL.